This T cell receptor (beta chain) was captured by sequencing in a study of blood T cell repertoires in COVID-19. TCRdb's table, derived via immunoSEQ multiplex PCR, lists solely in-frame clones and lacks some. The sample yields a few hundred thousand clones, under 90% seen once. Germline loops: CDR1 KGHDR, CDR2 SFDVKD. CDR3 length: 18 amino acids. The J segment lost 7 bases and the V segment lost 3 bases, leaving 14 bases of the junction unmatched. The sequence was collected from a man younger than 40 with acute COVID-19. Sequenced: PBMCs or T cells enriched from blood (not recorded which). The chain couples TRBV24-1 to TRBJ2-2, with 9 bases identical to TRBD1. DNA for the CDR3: TGTGCCACCAGTGATCCGACCCGACAGGGGGTTAAGGTCGGGGAGCTGTTTTTT. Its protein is CATSDPTRQGVKVGELFF.